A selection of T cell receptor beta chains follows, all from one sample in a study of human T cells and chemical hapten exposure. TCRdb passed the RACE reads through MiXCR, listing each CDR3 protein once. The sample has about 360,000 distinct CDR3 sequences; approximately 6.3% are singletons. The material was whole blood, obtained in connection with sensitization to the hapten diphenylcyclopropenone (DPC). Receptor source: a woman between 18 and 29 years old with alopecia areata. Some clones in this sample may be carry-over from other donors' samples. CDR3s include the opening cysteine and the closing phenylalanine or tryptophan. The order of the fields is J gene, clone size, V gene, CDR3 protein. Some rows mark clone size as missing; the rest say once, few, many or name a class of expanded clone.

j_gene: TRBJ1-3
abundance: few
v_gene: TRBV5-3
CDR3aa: CARSLGARQGSGNTIYF

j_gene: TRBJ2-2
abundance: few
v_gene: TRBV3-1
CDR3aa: CASSQTAGTSGPGELFF

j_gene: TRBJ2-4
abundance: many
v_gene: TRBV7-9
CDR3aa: CASSHLGAKNIQYF

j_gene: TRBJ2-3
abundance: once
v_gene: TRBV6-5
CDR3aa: CASSPLPAADTDTQYF

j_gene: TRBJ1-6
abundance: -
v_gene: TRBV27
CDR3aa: CASSLTPFSHTGNYSPLHF

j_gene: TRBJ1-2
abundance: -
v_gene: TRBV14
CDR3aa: CASSQEYRNYGYTF

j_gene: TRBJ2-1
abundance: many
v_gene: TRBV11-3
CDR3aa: CASSAGTSAFNEQFF

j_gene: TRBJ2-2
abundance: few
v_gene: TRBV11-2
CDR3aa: CASSPQAGANTGELFF

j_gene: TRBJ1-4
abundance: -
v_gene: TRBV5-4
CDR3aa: CASSRIGSRGPLTNEKLFF

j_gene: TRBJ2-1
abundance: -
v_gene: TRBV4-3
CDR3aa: CASSQDPSGGGNEQFF

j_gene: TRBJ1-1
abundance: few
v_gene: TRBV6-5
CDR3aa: CASSRGAPTEAFF

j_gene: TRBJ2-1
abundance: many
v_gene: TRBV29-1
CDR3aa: CSVVSSGRNEQFF

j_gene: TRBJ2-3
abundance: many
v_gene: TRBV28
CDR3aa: CASSLAASGGTDTQYF

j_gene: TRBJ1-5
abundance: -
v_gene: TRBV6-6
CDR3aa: CVSSPGQGNQPQHF

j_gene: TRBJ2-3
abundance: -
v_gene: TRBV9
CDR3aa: CASSSGLDSYNTDTQYF

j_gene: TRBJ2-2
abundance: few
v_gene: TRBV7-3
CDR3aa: CASSTGSDNTGELFF

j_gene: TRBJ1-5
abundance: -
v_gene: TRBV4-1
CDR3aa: CASSQAFEGSGQPQHF

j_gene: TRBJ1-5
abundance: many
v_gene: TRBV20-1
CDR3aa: CSARVSAQPQHF

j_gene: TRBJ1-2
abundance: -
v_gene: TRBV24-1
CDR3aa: CATSDSDYGYTF

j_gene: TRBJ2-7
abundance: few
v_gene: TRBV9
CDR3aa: CASSPGLAASSYEQYF

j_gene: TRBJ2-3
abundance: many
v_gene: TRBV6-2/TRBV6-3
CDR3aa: CASSRYIDTQYF

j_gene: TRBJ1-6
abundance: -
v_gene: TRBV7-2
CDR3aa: CASSPRQVQGYNSPLHF

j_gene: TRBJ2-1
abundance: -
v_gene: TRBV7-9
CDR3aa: CASSSRESRLDEQFF

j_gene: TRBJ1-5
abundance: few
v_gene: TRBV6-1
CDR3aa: CASSEGTGGYSRQSNQPQHF

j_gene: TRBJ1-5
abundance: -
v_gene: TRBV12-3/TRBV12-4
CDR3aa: CASSFVSNQPQHF

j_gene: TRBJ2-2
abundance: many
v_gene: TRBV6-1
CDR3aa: CASSDGETGELFF

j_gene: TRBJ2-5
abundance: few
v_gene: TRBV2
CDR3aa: CASSVLTSLETQYF

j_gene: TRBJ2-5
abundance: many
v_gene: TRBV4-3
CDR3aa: CASSQDRVQNLLETQYF

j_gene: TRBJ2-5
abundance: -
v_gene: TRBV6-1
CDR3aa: CASSDVGGLSETQYF

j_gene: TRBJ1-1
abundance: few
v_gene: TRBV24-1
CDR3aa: CATSDHYISVAFF

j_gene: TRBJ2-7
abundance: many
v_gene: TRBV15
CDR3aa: CATSRELAGEREQYF

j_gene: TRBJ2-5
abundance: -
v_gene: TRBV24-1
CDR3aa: CATSVGQSGTQYF

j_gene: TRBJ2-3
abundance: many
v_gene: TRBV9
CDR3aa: CASSVGTSYTDTQYF

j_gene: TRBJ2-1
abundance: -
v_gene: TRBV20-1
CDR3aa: CSAKGHTDNEQFF

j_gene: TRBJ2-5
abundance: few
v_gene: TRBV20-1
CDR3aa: CSARDYRTRGPQETQYF

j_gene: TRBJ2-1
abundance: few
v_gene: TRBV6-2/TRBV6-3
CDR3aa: CASSYSGGAAYNEQFF

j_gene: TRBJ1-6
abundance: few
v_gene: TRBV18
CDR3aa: CASSPKVTWGSPLHF